This T cell receptor beta chain originates from a study of blood T cells in healthy people across ages. V lost 0 bases and J lost 5, with 2 bases in between. CDR1 is MNHEY and CDR2 is SVGAGI in the germline V gene. CDR3 size: 11 residues. Findings and limits, study-wide: The unsorted PBMCs prevented any conclusive comparison of naive versus antigen-experienced cells.

Sample-barcoded 5' priming and a J-beta primer mix drove a second PCR of about 6 to 11 cycles. One entry per CDR3 protein results from TCRdb running MiXCR on the 5' RACE reads. The sample carries about 800,000 distinct CDR3 sequences, approximately 25% recorded once. This clonotype was seen a handful of times. Its antigen is still unknown. These data were also reused for a study on T cells of mothers and their children. Per that paper: The people who donated were three healthy Caucasian mothers and their six children.

Sequencing was done on a sample of blood. This clonotype originated in a boy aged 5-17 years in good health. The chain couples TRBV6-5 to TRBJ2-7, with D unclear. CDR3: CASSYSNEQYF. The CDR3 nucleotides are TGTGCCAGCAGTTACTCGAACGAGCAGTACTTC.